Below, one TCR beta chain is given with its context. The data derive from a study of blood T cell repertoires in COVID-19. Study context: Donors in the United States, Italy and Spain gave samples during acute or convalescent COVID-19. T cells, B-cell-depleted T cells, or PBMCs provided the cDNA or gDNA that served as material.

Per the original data handling: Reference gene primer amplification gave nucleated cell count estimates. Libraries were prepared by immunoSEQ multiplex PCR; TCRdb keeps only in-frame clonotypes and omits some of them. V, J and clone size were drawn from that table, and D and trimming were deduced from the DNA. The sample contains over 300,000 clones, 85% to 90% of which appear only once. Germline CDR1 and CDR2: SGHTA and FQGTGA. Losses at the gene ends were 4 bases for V and 5 bases for J; bases not matched to a gene: 9. The CDR3 length is 15 residues. The TCR sequence derives from a man younger than 35 with active or convalescent COVID-19. The rearrangement links TRBV7-3 to TRBJ2-3, with 7 bases fitting TRBD1. The material sequenced was peripheral blood. The CDR3 reads CASSWDSRRVDTQYF. Written as DNA, the CDR3 is TGTGCCAGCAGCTGGGACAGTCGACGGGTAGATACGCAGTATTTT.